This T cell receptor beta chain stems from a study of cytomegalovirus exposure and HLA in healthy donors. Across the study: Samples from HLA-typed donors yielded about 85 million unique TCRs in an early data release.

Donors were nominally healthy when sampled, though unrecorded immune exposures were likely. Both 60 Vbeta primers and 13 Jbeta primers went into the PCR. Measured with immunoSEQ multiplex PCR; TCRdb has only the in-frame clones, and not every one. Counted here are about 210,000 clones, approximately 86% occurring once; the ten biggest clones make up less than 0.35%. Study results and limitations: Across donors, presence/absence analyses took sequencing depth to be roughly uniform. TCR beta V- and J-gene trimming was later associated with a missense DCLRE1C variant.

This CDR3 comprises 13 residues. The germline gives CDR1 LNHDA, CDR2 SQIVND (reference sequence). About this clone itself: Its antigen remains unidentified. A junction end diverges from the germline sequence, so it may reflect a read error.

This sequence was found in a woman in her twenties or thirties in good health and CMV-seronegative. This chain links TRBV19 with TRBJ1-3, with D hard to call. Sequencing used PBMCs. CDR3 residues: CASSISSGNTIYF. CDR3 sequence (DNA): TGTGCCAGCAGTATCAGCTCTGGAAACACCATATATTTT.